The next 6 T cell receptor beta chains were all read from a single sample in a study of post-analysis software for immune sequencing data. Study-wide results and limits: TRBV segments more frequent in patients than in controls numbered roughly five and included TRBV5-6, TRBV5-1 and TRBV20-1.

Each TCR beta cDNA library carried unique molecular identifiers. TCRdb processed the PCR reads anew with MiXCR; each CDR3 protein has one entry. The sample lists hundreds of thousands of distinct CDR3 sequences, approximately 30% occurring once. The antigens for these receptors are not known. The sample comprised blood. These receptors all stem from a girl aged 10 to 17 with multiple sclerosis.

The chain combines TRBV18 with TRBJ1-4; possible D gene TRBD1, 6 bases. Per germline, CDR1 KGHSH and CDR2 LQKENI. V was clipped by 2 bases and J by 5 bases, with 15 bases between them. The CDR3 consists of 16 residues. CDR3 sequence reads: CASSPIPQGSNEKLFF. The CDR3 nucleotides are TGTGCCAGCTCACCAATTCCACAGGGATCAAATGAAAAACTGTTTTTT.

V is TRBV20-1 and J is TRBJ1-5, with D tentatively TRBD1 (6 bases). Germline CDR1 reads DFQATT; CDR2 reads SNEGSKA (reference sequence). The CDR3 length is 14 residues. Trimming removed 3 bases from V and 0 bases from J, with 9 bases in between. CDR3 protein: CSASTGFSNQPQHF. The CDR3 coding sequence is TGCAGTGCTAGTACAGGGTTTAGCAATCAGCCCCAGCATTTT.

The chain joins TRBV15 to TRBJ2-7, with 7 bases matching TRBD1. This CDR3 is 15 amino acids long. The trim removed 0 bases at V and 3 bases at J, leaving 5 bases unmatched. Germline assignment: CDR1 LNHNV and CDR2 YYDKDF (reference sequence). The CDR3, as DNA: TGTGCCACCAGCAGAGATGTCGGACAGGACTACGAGCAGTACTTC. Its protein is CATSRDVGQDYEQYF.

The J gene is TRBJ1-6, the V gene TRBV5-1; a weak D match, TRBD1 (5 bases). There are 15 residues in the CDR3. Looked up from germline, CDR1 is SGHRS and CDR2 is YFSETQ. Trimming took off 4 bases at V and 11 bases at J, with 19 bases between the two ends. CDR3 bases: TGCGCCAGCAGCCCACGGGACCGCTTCACTCCACCCCTCCACTTT. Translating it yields CASSPRDRFTPPLHF. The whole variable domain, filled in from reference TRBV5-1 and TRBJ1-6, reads KAGVTQTPRYLIKTRGQQVTLSCSPISGHRSVSWYQQTPGQGLQFLFEYFSETQRNKGNFPGRFSGRQFSNSRSEMNVSTLELGDSALYLCASSPRDRFTPPLHFGNGTRLTVT.

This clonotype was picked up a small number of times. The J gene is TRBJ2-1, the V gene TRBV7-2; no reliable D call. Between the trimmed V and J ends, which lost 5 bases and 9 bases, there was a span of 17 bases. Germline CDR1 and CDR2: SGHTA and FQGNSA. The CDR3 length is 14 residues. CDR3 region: CASSAVRTPGEQFF. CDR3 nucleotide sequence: TGTGCCAGCAGCGCCGTGCGGACCCCGGGTGAGCAGTTCTTC.

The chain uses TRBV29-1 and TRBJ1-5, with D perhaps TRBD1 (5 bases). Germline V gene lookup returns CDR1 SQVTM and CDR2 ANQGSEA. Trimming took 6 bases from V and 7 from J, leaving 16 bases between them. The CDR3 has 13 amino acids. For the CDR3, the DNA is TGCAGCGTGGGTGACGGGGGGGGGCAGCCCCAGCATTTT. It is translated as CSVGDGGGQPQHF.